One sample yielded the 11 T cell receptor beta chains listed below, sequenced in a study of T cell clonotyping in hematopoietic cell transplantation. Time point indicated: recipient sample about 28 days before transplant, after cytoreduction. Using immunoSEQ multiplex PCR, the repertoire was profiled, and TCRdb retains in-frame clones only, with some absent. The sample has 30,000 or so clones; around 80% are singletons. Sequenced material: peripheral blood mononuclear cells, taken before stem cell transplant. Every receptor here comes from a woman aged 25-40 years with chronic myeloid leukemia. Some clones in this sample may be carry-over from other donors' samples.

The CDR3 is CASSEGTGGKYF. Here the CDR3 DNA reads TGTGCCAGCAGTGAAGGGACAGGGGGCAAGTACTTC. The chain joins TRBV2 to TRBJ2-7, with 11 bases that match TRBD1. Germline values: CDR1 SNHLY, CDR2 FYNNEI. The V gene end was trimmed by 1 base and the J gene end by 11 bases; junction bases not matched to a gene: 1. The CDR3 is 12 residues long.

The chain is built from TRBV6-5 and TRBJ1-1, with D unresolved. CDR1 and CDR2 from the germline V gene are MNHEY and SVGAGI. CDR3 length equals 12 residues. Trimming removed 7 bases from V and 2 bases from J, with 8 bases in between. The CDR3 DNA reads TGTGCCAGCACGGGCAGTAACACTGAAGCTTTCTTT. It specifies CASTGSNTEAFF.

This chain uses TRBV5-8 with TRBJ1-6, with D unclear. The germline V gene encodes CDR1 SGHTS and CDR2 YDEGEE. The CDR3 length is 12 residues. Trimming took off 4 bases at V and 14 bases at J, with 13 bases between the two ends. CDR3 residues: CASSRLPGALHF. The CDR3 region has the DNA TGTGCCAGCAGCAGATTGCCCGGCGCCCTCCACTTT.

V gene TRBV6-6 combines with J gene TRBJ1-1, with 7 bases that match TRBD1. The V gene end was trimmed by 6 bases and the J gene end by 1 base; junction bases not matched to a gene: 8. CDR3 length: 15 residues. CDR1 and CDR2 (germline): MNHNY, SVGAGI (reference sequence). The CDR3 coding sequence is TGTGCCAGCAGGCCCATGACAGGGAAGAACACTGAAGCTTTCTTT. Its protein product is CASRPMTGKNTEAFF.

The V gene is TRBV28, the J gene TRBJ1-6; D remains unclear. This CDR3 is built from 14 residues. V lost 5 bases and J 10 bases, leaving 15 bases between the germline ends. Germline assignment: CDR1 MDHEN and CDR2 SYDVKM. DNA for the CDR3: TGTGCCAGCAGTACCAACAACCTACGATCACCCCTCCACTTT. Its translation: CASSTNNLRSPLHF.

This clone was detected only once. The chain carries TRBV27 and TRBJ1-5; TRBD1 aligns across 9 bases. Germline CDR1 reads MNHEY; CDR2 reads SMNVEV (reference sequence). Trimming took 4 bases from V and 2 from J; bases not matched to a gene: 3. The CDR3 contains 15 residues. The CDR3 is CASSWGQGGNQPQHF. CDR3 in DNA: TGTGCCAGCAGTTGGGGACAGGGTGGCAATCAGCCCCAGCATTTT.

V usage is TRBV7-2 and J usage is TRBJ2-4; TRBD1 matches 8 bases. J was trimmed by 3 bases and V by 5 bases; bases with no gene match: 9. This CDR3 contains 16 residues. CDR1 and CDR2 (germline): SGHTA, FQGNSA. CDR3 residues: CASSLLGQGHKNIQYF. CDR3 DNA sequence: TGTGCCAGCAGCCTCCTCGGACAGGGCCACAAAAACATTCAGTACTTC. The full variable domain, completed using reference TRBV7-2 and TRBJ2-4, is GAGVSQSPSNKVTEKGKDVELRCDPISGHTALYWYRQSLGQGLEFLIYFQGNSAPDKSGLPSDRFSAERTGGSVSTLTIQRTQQEDSAVYLCASSLLGQGHKNIQYFGAGTRLSVL.

This chain links TRBV6-5 with TRBJ1-3, with D uncertain. The V gene lost 5 bases and the J gene lost 7 bases, with 6 bases spanning the gap. This CDR3 region has 11 residues. CDR1 and CDR2 (germline): MNHEY, SVGAGI. CDR3 in amino acids: CASSNRNTIYF. For the CDR3, the DNA is TGTGCCAGCAGTAATCGGAACACCATATATTTT.

This clone was detected only a few times. The J gene is TRBJ1-1, the V gene TRBV25-1; D not certain. The CDR3 has 12 residues. V was shortened by 6 bases and J by 4 bases, with 9 bases between the two germline ends. Germline CDR1 reads MGHDK; CDR2 reads SYGVNS. CDR3 protein: CASRQTGTEAFF. CDR3 bases: TGTGCCAGCAGGCAAACGGGCACTGAAGCTTTCTTT.

The chain uses TRBV4-3 and TRBJ1-1; D is undetermined. Trimming took 0 bases from V and 5 from J, leaving 22 bases between them. Germline values: CDR1 LGHNA, CDR2 YSLEER. The CDR3 consists of 18 residues. The CDR3 sequence is CASSQEWRLRAWRTEAFF. CDR3 DNA sequence: TGCGCCAGCAGCCAAGAATGGCGATTAAGGGCTTGGAGAACTGAAGCTTTCTTT.

The gene calls are TRBV6-5 and TRBJ1-1; D gene unclear. The CDR3 is 15 residues long. CDR1 is MNHEY, CDR2 SVGAGI, per germline. V lost 0 bases to trimming and J lost 0 bases, with 8 bases between them. This CDR3 reads CASSYSASVNTEAFF. CDR3 DNA: TGTGCCAGCAGTTACTCCGCTTCGGTGAACACTGAAGCTTTCTTT.